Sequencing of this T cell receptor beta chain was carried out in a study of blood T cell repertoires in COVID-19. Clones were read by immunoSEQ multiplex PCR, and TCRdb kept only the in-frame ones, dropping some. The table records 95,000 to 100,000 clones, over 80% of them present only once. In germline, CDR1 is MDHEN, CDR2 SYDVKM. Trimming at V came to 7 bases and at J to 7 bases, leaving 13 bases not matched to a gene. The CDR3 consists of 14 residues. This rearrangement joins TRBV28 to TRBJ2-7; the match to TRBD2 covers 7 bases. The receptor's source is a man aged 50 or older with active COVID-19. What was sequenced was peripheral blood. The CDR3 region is CASTGRGRTREQYF. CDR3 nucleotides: TGTGCCAGCACCGGGCGGGGGAGGACTCGAGAGCAGTACTTC.